This is a list of T cell receptor beta chains from one sample in a study of shared T cell receptors in the human thymus. TCRdb's table, derived via immunoSEQ multiplex PCR, lists solely in-frame clones and lacks some. The sample holds fewer than 700,000 clones; around 87% are singletons and the top ten take 0.0095% to 0.012%. This sample was also put to use in a study of human thymus T cells.

Input material: thymocytes. All receptors derive from a boy in the first two years of life with a congenital heart defect. CDR3s include the opening cysteine and the closing phenylalanine or tryptophan. A D gene is named only where the DNA matches it firmly.

J	D	V	CDR3	DNA
TRBJ2-7	.	TRBV7-3	CASSFGGGGEQYF	TGTGCCAGCAGCTTTGGAGGGGGGGGAGAGCAGTACTTC
TRBJ1-4	.	TRBV4-1	CASSIRGNEKLFF	TGCGCCAGCAGCATCCGGGGAAATGAAAAACTGTTTTTT
TRBJ2-1	TRBD2	TRBV30	CAWQHGTSVQWAEQFF	TGTGCCTGGCAACATGGGACTAGCGTTCAGTGGGCTGAGCAGTTCTTC
TRBJ1-4	.	TRBV27	CASSLNRVGEKLFF	TGTGCCAGCAGTTTAAACAGGGTAGGGGAAAAACTGTTTTTT
TRBJ1-2	.	TRBV18	CASSGSGDGYTF	TGTGCCAGCTCAGGGTCGGGGGACGGCTACACCTTC
TRBJ1-1	.	TRBV27	CASSVRPGSAEAFF	TGTGCCAGCAGTGTTCGACCGGGTTCGGCTGAAGCTTTCTTT
TRBJ2-1	TRBD2	TRBV19	CASIIPSGGHNEQFF	TGTGCCAGTATAATCCCTAGCGGAGGCCACAATGAGCAGTTCTTC
TRBJ1-1	TRBD1	TRBV27	CASTPKKGAKAEAFF	TGTGCCAGCACCCCAAAGAAGGGGGCTAAGGCTGAAGCTTTCTTT
TRBJ2-1	.	TRBV4-3	CASSQDYFNEQFF	TGCGCCAGCAGCCAAGACTACTTCAATGAGCAGTTCTTC
TRBJ2-5	TRBD1	TRBV7-7	CASSLGTGYDETQYF	TGTGCTAGCAGCTTAGGGACAGGGTATGATGAGACCCAGTACTTC